One and the same sample provided the 30 T cell receptor beta chains below, sequenced in a study of regulatory T cells in long-lasting Graves disease. Building of the TCR beta libraries involved iRepertoire HTBI primers and Arm-PCR of CDR3 regions. TCRdb recomputed calls from the multiplex PCR reads with MiXCR, one row per CDR3 protein. This table holds 350,000 to 500,000 distinct CDR3 sequences, 21% found once. Sample time point: persistent/refractory GD, antithyroid drugs over 5 years with positive TRAb. PBMC-derived RNA was used for the TCR library. The sample in question was peripheral blood mononuclear cells (PBMCs), obtained when the disease was refractory, from a patient treated with antithyroid drugs. The source is a female donor with Graves disease.

This clonotype was counted ten times or more. The rearrangement links TRBV27 to TRBJ1-4; TRBD1 might be the D (5 bases). V lost 2 bases and J 3 bases, leaving 7 bases between the germline ends. This CDR3 has 14 residues. Germline lookup yields CDR1 MNHEY and CDR2 SMNVEV (reference sequence). The CDR3 reads CASSLQGSNEKLFF. Here the CDR3 DNA reads TGTGCCAGCAGTTTACAGGGCTCTAATGAAAAACTGTTTTTT.

This chain connects TRBV25-1 to TRBJ2-5; D possibly corresponds to TRBD1 (7 bases). The germline CDR1 and CDR2 sequences are MGHDK and SYGVNS. The V and J ends lost 2 bases and 4 bases respectively, with 14 bases between them. This CDR3 is built from 15 residues. The CDR3 bases are TGTGCCAGCAGTGAAGGGCAGGGGGGAGGAGAGACCCAGTACTTC. Its translation is CASSEGQGGGETQYF. The full variable domain, rest sourced from reference TRBV25-1 and TRBJ2-5, is EADIYQTPRYLVIGTGKKITLECSQTMGHDKMYWYQQDPGMELHLIHYSYGVNSTEKGDLSSESTVSRIRTEHFPLTLESARPSHTSQYLCASSEGQGGGETQYFGPGTRLLVL.

This clonotype was recorded many times. J is TRBJ1-1 and V is TRBV3-1, with D unclear. The CDR3 is 13 residues long. Germline assignment: CDR1 LGHDT and CDR2 YNNKEL (reference sequence). V lost 1 base, J lost 0 bases, and 3 bases lay in between. CDR3 sequence: CASSQAMNTEAFF. CDR3 sequence (DNA): TGTGCCAGCAGCCAAGCAATGAACACTGAAGCTTTCTTT.

CDR3 sequence: CASSLLAGANVLTF. Written as DNA, the CDR3 is TGTGCCAGCAGCTTACTGGCTGGGGCCAACGTCCTGACTTTC. The chain carries TRBV7-9 and TRBJ2-6; no clear D gene. The V and J ends lost 2 bases and 2 bases respectively, with 4 bases between them. CDR1 SEHNR and CDR2 FQNEAQ come from the germline V gene (reference sequence). The CDR3 sequence is 14 residues long.

Ten or more counts support this clonotype. The genes are TRBV3-1 and TRBJ1-1; 7 bases fit TRBD1. After removal of 1 base from V and 3 bases from J, the junction contained 5 bases not matched to a gene. This CDR3 contains 15 residues. Germline assignment: CDR1 LGHDT and CDR2 YNNKEL (reference sequence). The CDR3 region is CASSQGWQGDTEAFF. The CDR3 DNA is TGTGCCAGCAGCCAAGGCTGGCAGGGGGACACTGAAGCTTTCTTT.

In the case of this clonotype: The missing conserved phenylalanine or tryptophan at the end of this CDR3 makes a read error likely. The chain employs TRBV7-9 and TRBJ2-5; 9 bases fit TRBD2. CDR1 is SEHNR, CDR2 FQNEAQ, per germline (reference sequence). The CDR3 consists of 14 residues. As DNA, the CDR3 is TGTGCCAGCAGCGTAGCGGGAGTCCAAGAGACCCAGTACTCC. It specifies CASSVAGVQETQYS.

Comments on this clonotype: A much larger clone lies one base from this, so it may be a read error. The V and J genes are TRBV7-2 and TRBJ2-1, with D maybe TRBD2 (6 bases). This CDR3 has 15 amino acids. Germline CDR1 SGHTA, CDR2 FQGNSA. The CDR3 loop reads CASSLERLATEEQSF. CDR3 nucleotide sequence: TGTGCCAGCAGCTTAGAACGGCTAGCGACTGAAGAGCAGTCCTTC.

The V gene is TRBV7-9, the J gene TRBJ1-2; 7 positions agree with TRBD1. The CDR3 runs 14 residues. The ends lost 6 bases at V and 4 bases at J; junction bases unmatched: 8. Germline V gene lookup returns CDR1 SEHNR and CDR2 FQNEAQ (reference sequence). The CDR3 here is CASSFLGQPYGYTF. CDR3 bases: TGTGCCAGCAGTTTCCTGGGACAGCCCTATGGCTACACCTTC.

This chain links TRBV7-2 with TRBJ2-5; 11 positions agree with TRBD2. CDR3 length: 16 amino acids. Looked up from germline, CDR1 is SGHTA and CDR2 is FQGNSA. The junction had 3 bases not matched to a gene; V was cut back by 1 base and J by 2 bases. CDR3 bases: TGTGCCAGCAGCTTAGGGATAGCGGGAGGGCAAGAGACCCAGTACTTC. This sequence encodes CASSLGIAGGQETQYF.

This clonotype was counted between two and nine times. The chain links TRBV5-1 to TRBJ1-1; D is perhaps TRBD1 (5 bases). CDR1 and CDR2 from the germline V gene are SGHRS and YFSETQ. The CDR3 extends over 13 amino acids. V lost 1 base and J lost 10, with 14 bases in between. CDR3 loop: CASSLTTHQGAFF. CDR3 coding DNA: TGCGCCAGCAGCTTGACAACCCATCAGGGAGCTTTCTTT. The full variable domain, its missing parts supplied by reference TRBV5-1 and TRBJ1-1, is KAGVTQTPRYLIKTRGQQVTLSCSPISGHRSVSWYQQTPGQGLQFLFEYFSETQRNKGNFPGRFSGRQFSNSRSEMNVSTLELGDSALYLCASSLTTHQGAFFGQGTRLTVV.

The sample holds many counts of this clonotype. The J gene is TRBJ2-7, the V gene TRBV6-5; D gene unclear. The length of the CDR3 is 13 residues. The V gene lost 0 bases and the J gene lost 5 bases, with 8 bases spanning the gap. CDR1 is MNHEY, CDR2 SVGAGI, per germline. The CDR3 is CASSYSGNNEQYF. CDR3 coding DNA: TGTGCCAGCAGTTACTCGGGAAATAACGAGCAGTACTTC.

The chain links TRBV6-1 to TRBJ2-5, with a tentative D call TRBD2 (6 bases). The V gene's germline CDR1 is MNHNS and CDR2 SASEGT. The V and J ends lost 6 bases and 9 bases respectively, with 17 bases between them. The CDR3 runs to 13 residues. DNA for the CDR3: TGTGCCAGCAGCCCGTCCGGGACGGGGGCCCAGTACTTC. Translation: CASSPSGTGAQYF.

The chain carries TRBV27 and TRBJ1-2; D is perhaps TRBD1 (5 bases). The CDR3 runs to 13 residues. V was shortened by 3 bases and J by 4 bases, with 9 bases between the two germline ends. Germline lookup yields CDR1 MNHEY and CDR2 SMNVEV (reference sequence). CDR3 region: CASSLGPPYGYTF. CDR3 in DNA: TGTGCCAGCAGTTTGGGGCCTCCCTATGGCTACACCTTC.

At least ten counts were recorded for this clonotype. The chain joins TRBV5-8 to TRBJ1-4; TRBD1 is a possible D gene (5 bases). The V and J ends lost 2 bases and 6 bases respectively, with 11 bases between them. Germline CDR1 and CDR2: SGHTS and YDEGEE. The CDR3 covers 14 residues. Here the CDR3 reads CASSFGRADEKLFF. The CDR3 DNA follows: TGTGCCAGCAGCTTCGGCAGGGCCGATGAAAAACTGTTTTTT.

This clonotype came up a few times. This chain joins TRBV27 and TRBJ2-7; 7 positions agree with TRBD2. The CDR3 is made up of 15 amino acids. Germline V gene data show CDR1 as MNHEY and CDR2 as SMNVEV (reference sequence). V gave up 0 bases and J gave up 4 bases; unmatched junction bases: 6. In DNA form, the CDR3 reads TGTGCCAGCAGTTTATCGGGAGTGGGGGGGTACGAGCAGTACTTC. Translation gives CASSLSGVGGYEQYF.

The chain recombines TRBV7-9 with TRBJ2-1; D is ambiguous. The CDR3 is 13 residues long. Between the trimmed V and J ends, which lost 1 base and 9 bases, there was a span of 10 bases. Germline V gives CDR1 SEHNR, CDR2 FQNEAQ (reference sequence). CDR3 loop: CASSLGTNFEQFF. The CDR3 nucleotides read TGTGCCAGCAGCTTAGGGACGAACTTTGAGCAGTTCTTC.

V is TRBV5-5 and J is TRBJ1-1; perhaps TRBD1 as D (5 bases). This CDR3 comprises 14 residues. V was shortened by 6 bases and J by 10 bases, with 22 bases between the two germline ends. Germline CDR1 is SGHKS and CDR2 is YYEKEE (reference sequence). This CDR3 reads CASKGPMELQTAFF. The DNA for the CDR3 is TGTGCCAGCAAGGGACCGATGGAGCTCCAAACAGCTTTCTTT.

This clonotype appeared a few times. This chain connects TRBV3-1 to TRBJ2-7; no definite D call. Germline CDR1 is LGHDT and CDR2 is YNNKEL (reference sequence). This CDR3 is built from 12 residues. Trimming pared 2 bases from V and 3 bases from J, leaving 5 bases between. CDR3 residues: CASSQLNYEQYF. The CDR3 DNA follows: TGTGCCAGCAGCCAACTTAACTACGAGCAGTACTTC.

The chain employs TRBV7-8 and TRBJ2-7; 7 bases are shared with TRBD2. CDR1 and CDR2 (germline): SGHVS, FQNEAQ. This CDR3 region has 16 residues. Trimming took 6 bases from V and 0 from J; bases not matched to a gene: 11. The CDR3 region is CASRPPRASGSYEQYF. The CDR3 region has the DNA TGTGCCAGCAGGCCGCCCAGGGCTAGCGGCTCCTACGAGCAGTACTTC.

This clonotype was recorded a few times. V gene TRBV13 combines with J gene TRBJ2-7, with D possibly matching TRBD2 (5 bases). This CDR3 spans 13 amino acids. Germline loops: CDR1 PRHDT, CDR2 FYEKMQ (reference sequence). V lost 0 bases, J lost 6 bases, and 9 bases lay in between. DNA of the CDR3: TGTGCCAGCAGCTTAGGGGGAGAGGTCGAGCAGTACTTC. Translating it yields CASSLGGEVEQYF.

The rearrangement links TRBV20-1 to TRBJ2-1; D is uncertain. V dropped 4 bases and J dropped 3 bases, with 4 bases sitting between them. The CDR3 spans 11 residues. CDR1 is DFQATT and CDR2 is SNEGSKA in the germline V gene (reference sequence). DNA for the CDR3: TGCAGTGCTACGATCTACAATGAGCAGTTCTTC. It encodes CSATIYNEQFF.

This clonotype has at least ten counts. The chain recombines TRBV10-3 with TRBJ2-7; 8 bases match TRBD1. Trimming removed 0 bases from V and 5 bases from J; junction bases left unmatched: 6. CDR1 is ENHRY and CDR2 is SYGVKD in the germline V gene. The CDR3 has 15 amino acids. The CDR3 nucleotides are TGTGCCATCAGTGAGTCGAGGACAGGGAGTCACGAGCAGTACTTC. This gives the protein CAISESRTGSHEQYF.

The table lists this clonotype with many counts. This chain joins TRBV6-1 and TRBJ2-7; 8 bases are a match to TRBD1. Trimming removed 8 bases from V and 2 bases from J; junction bases left unmatched: 5. CDR3 length equals 13 residues. Germline CDR1 is MNHNS and CDR2 is SASEGT. DNA of the CDR3: TGTGCCAGCGCCGGGACAGGCGCCTACGAGCAGTACTTC. It yields the protein CASAGTGAYEQYF.

This clonotype has just a few counts. The chain employs TRBV4-1 and TRBJ2-5; 10 bases are shared with TRBD1. CDR1 is MGHRA, CDR2 YSYEKL, per germline. The CDR3 sequence is 14 residues long. V lost 5 bases, J lost 5 bases, and 5 bases stayed unmatched. CDR3 bases: TGCGCCAGCAGCGCGACAGGGGGCTTGGAGACCCAGTACTTC. Translated, it gives CASSATGGLETQYF.

The gene calls are TRBV28 and TRBJ2-1, with TRBD2 matching over 8 bases. The CDR3 has 16 amino acids. Germline assignment: CDR1 MDHEN and CDR2 SYDVKM. V was clipped by 3 bases and J by 3 bases; unmatched bases: 7. This CDR3 reads CASSFFKTSDYNEQFF. The CDR3 nucleotides are TGTGCCAGCAGTTTTTTTAAGACTAGCGACTACAATGAGCAGTTCTTC.

V usage is TRBV5-1 and J usage is TRBJ2-3; 8 bases align to TRBD2. The CDR3 loop spans 15 amino acids. Trimming took 2 bases from V and 5 from J; bases not matched to a gene: 7. Per the germline V gene, CDR1 is SGHRS and CDR2 is YFSETQ. CDR3 sequence reads: CASSLAGEGGDTQYF. CDR3 coding DNA: TGCGCCAGCAGCTTAGCGGGAGAAGGGGGAGATACGCAGTATTTT.

This chain links TRBV19 with TRBJ1-1; D is unclear. Germline CDR1 is LNHDA and CDR2 is SQIVND (reference sequence). The CDR3 consists of 16 residues. The V end lost 7 bases, the J end lost 1 base, and 19 bases lay between the germline ends. The CDR3 DNA is TGTGCCAGTAAGGGCAGCGAAACGTCACCGAACACTGAAGCTTTCTTT. It specifies CASKGSETSPNTEAFF.

This clonotype has just a few counts. The chain has TRBV7-3 and TRBJ2-5; possibly TRBD2 for D (7 bases). Looked up from germline, CDR1 is SGHTA and CDR2 is FQGTGA. The CDR3 runs to 15 residues. V lost 5 bases and J lost 5, with 18 bases in between. The CDR3 here is CASSEGGRAGETQYF. CDR3 DNA: TGTGCCAGCAGCGAGGGGGGGAGGGCCGGGGAGACCCAGTACTTC.

This clonotype was seen repeatedly, ten times or more. V gene TRBV6-5 combines with J gene TRBJ2-5; weak D call: TRBD2 (5 bases). There are 15 residues in the CDR3. V was pared by 0 bases and J by 3 bases, with 11 bases between. Germline values: CDR1 MNHEY, CDR2 SVGAGI. The CDR3 DNA is TGTGCCAGCAGTTACTCCCTACTAGTAAAAGAGACCCAGTACTTC. Its translation: CASSYSLLVKETQYF.

The chain couples TRBV27 to TRBJ2-7, with D perhaps matching TRBD1 or TRBD2 (6 bases each). V lost 2 bases, J lost 2 bases, and 16 bases lay in between. The CDR3 loop spans 16 amino acids. Looked up from germline, CDR1 is MNHEY and CDR2 is SMNVEV (reference sequence). CDR3 DNA: TGTGCCAGCAGTTTAAACAGCCCCGGGGGCACCTACGAGCAGTACTTC. Translated: CASSLNSPGGTYEQYF.